A single sample is the source of the 24 T cell receptor beta chains below, sequenced in a study of OX40 agonist ivuxolimab in advanced cancers. Generated by immunoSEQ multiplex PCR, the TCRdb table keeps only in-frame clones and is missing some. Altogether 20,000 to 25,000 clones are present, approximately 87% being singletons, with the ten largest covering about a quarter. Source: CD4+ or CD8+ T cells sorted from blood, taken in a trial of the OX40 agonist ivuxolimab. The source is an adult with an advanced solid tumor such as melanoma, head and neck, liver or kidney cancer.

This CDR3 reads CASTPGRGGIQPQHF. The CDR3 DNA reads TGTGCCAGCACCCCCGGTAGGGGAGGGATTCAGCCCCAGCATTTT. The rearrangement uses TRBV6-5 and TRBJ1-5, with D maybe TRBD1 (5 bases). V lost 7 bases and J 6 bases, leaving 19 bases between the germline ends. The CDR3 contains 15 residues. Germline V gives CDR1 MNHEY, CDR2 SVGAGI.

The genes are TRBV28 and TRBJ1-2, with D uncertain. Trimming cost V 1 base and J 8 bases, with 11 bases left between them. CDR1 is MDHEN, CDR2 SYDVKM, per germline. This CDR3 has 13 residues. CDR3 region: CASSLFRGLGYTF. For the CDR3, the DNA is TGTGCCAGCAGTTTATTTCGAGGACTGGGCTACACCTTC.

The rearrangement uses TRBV19 and TRBJ2-7, with TRBD1 matching 7 bases. The CDR3 consists of 15 residues. Germline CDR1 and CDR2: LNHDA and SQIVND (reference sequence). Trimming at V came to 5 bases and at J to 2 bases, leaving 9 bases not matched to a gene. The CDR3 sequence: CASSPPDRLAYEQYF. In DNA, the CDR3 is TGTGCCAGTAGTCCACCGGACAGGCTGGCCTACGAGCAGTACTTC.

This clone was seen just once. The chain employs TRBV10-3 and TRBJ2-7; TRBD1 matches at 7 bases. CDR1 and CDR2 (germline): ENHRY, SYGVKD. This CDR3 spans 14 amino acids. With V trimmed by 2 bases and J by 3 bases, 4 bases remained unmatched. The CDR3 protein is CAISETGASYEQYF. The DNA for the CDR3 is TGTGCCATCAGTGAGACAGGGGCAAGCTACGAGCAGTACTTC.

The chain joins TRBV7-2 to TRBJ2-7; D unclear. With 1 base removed from V and 0 bases from J, the gap between germline ends came to 4 bases. Germline CDR1 is SGHTA and CDR2 is FQGNSA. The length of the CDR3 is 13 residues. CDR3 DNA: TGTGCCAGCAGCTTAGACGGCTCCTACGAGCAGTACTTC. The encoded protein is CASSLDGSYEQYF.

V usage is TRBV6-5 and J usage is TRBJ2-2; D tentatively fits TRBD1 or TRBD2 (5 bases each). The germline CDR1 and CDR2 sequences are MNHEY and SVGAGI. Trimming shortened V by 1 base and J by 7 bases, and 13 bases separated the two germline ends. The CDR3 contains 15 residues. The CDR3 DNA is TGTGCCAGCAGTTACTGGGGGATCAGTGACGGGGAGCTGTTTTTT. Translation: CASSYWGISDGELFF.

This rearrangement joins TRBV11-2 to TRBJ1-1; TRBD1 matches at 8 bases. After removal of 2 bases from V and 4 bases from J, the junction contained 3 bases not matched to a gene. CDR3 length: 14 residues. The germline CDR1 and CDR2 sequences are SGHAT and FQNNGV. The CDR3 coding sequence is TGTGCCAGCAGCTTAACAGGGGGGATCACTGAAGCTTTCTTT. Translation gives CASSLTGGITEAFF.

As regards this clone: This CDR3 is missing its conserved last phenylalanine or tryptophan, likely due to a read error. The genes are TRBV7-2 and TRBJ1-6; D is unclear. Trimming cost V 5 bases and J 7 bases, with 9 bases left between them. The germline V gene encodes CDR1 SGHTA and CDR2 FQGNSA. This CDR3 comprises 13 residues. The CDR3 reads CASSLSGNSPLHL. The CDR3 DNA reads TGTGCCAGCAGCCTTTCTGGAAATTCACCCCTCCACCTT.

This clone has a single count. The rearrangement uses TRBV6-1 and TRBJ2-1; tentative D call: TRBD2 (6 bases). Per the germline V gene, CDR1 is MNHNS and CDR2 is SASEGT. V lost 3 bases and J 3 bases, leaving 9 bases between the germline ends. This CDR3 has 14 amino acids. The CDR3 is CASSEWGDYNEQFF. The CDR3 DNA reads as TGTGCCAGCAGTGAGTGGGGGGACTACAATGAGCAGTTCTTC.

V is TRBV11-2 and J is TRBJ2-3, with a weak D call TRBD2 (6 bases). CDR3 length: 14 residues. Germline lookup yields CDR1 SGHAT and CDR2 FQNNGV. V was shortened by 4 bases and J by 6 bases, with 14 bases between the two germline ends. The CDR3 sequence: CASSSHKGRDTQYF. CDR3 coding DNA: TGTGCCAGCAGCTCCCATAAAGGGAGGGATACGCAGTATTTT.

The chain has TRBV4-1 and TRBJ2-2; 8 nucleotides line up with TRBD2. The length of the CDR3 is 16 residues. CDR1 and CDR2 (germline): MGHRA, YSYEKL. V gave up 1 base and J gave up 3 bases; unmatched junction bases: 4. The CDR3 spells CASSQGGTRHTGELFF. The DNA for the CDR3 is TGCGCCAGCAGCCAAGGGGGGACTAGACACACCGGGGAGCTGTTTTTT.

Here the CDR3 DNA reads TGTGCCAGCAGCTCACCGCTAGACAGCGCCGGGGCTTTCTTT. Translated: CASSSPLDSAGAFF. The V gene is TRBV11-2, the J gene TRBJ1-1; D may be TRBD1 (5 bases). V lost 4 bases to trimming and J lost 11 bases, with 20 bases between them. The CDR3 has 14 residues. Germline values: CDR1 SGHAT, CDR2 FQNNGV.

For this clone: At one end the junction does not follow the germline gene, possibly because of a read error. J is TRBJ2-3 and V is TRBV7-7; 9 nucleotides align to TRBD1. Germline V gene sequence: CDR1 SSHAT, CDR2 FNYEAQ (reference sequence). The length of the CDR3 is 18 residues. CDR3 in DNA: TGTGCTAGCAGCTTGGGCCTAATGGGACAGGGAAGCACAGATACGCAGTATTTT. This sequence encodes CASSLGLMGQGSTDTQYF.

The chain is built from TRBV27 and TRBJ2-3; D might be TRBD2 (6 bases). V dropped 5 bases and J dropped 2 bases, with 14 bases sitting between them. Germline CDR1 is MNHEY and CDR2 is SMNVEV (reference sequence). The CDR3 contains 15 residues. This CDR3 reads CASSQQVADTDTQYF. The CDR3 DNA reads as TGTGCCAGCAGTCAGCAGGTAGCGGACACAGATACGCAGTATTTT.

The chain has TRBV5-6 and TRBJ2-1; D may be TRBD1 (6 bases). CDR1 is SGHDT and CDR2 is YYEEEE in the germline V gene. The CDR3 has 13 amino acids. The germline V and J ends were trimmed by 5 bases and 3 bases, with 9 bases remaining between them. The CDR3 nucleotides read TGTGCCAGCAGTCACAGGGTCTACAATGAGCAGTTCTTC. It codes for CASSHRVYNEQFF.

The V and J genes are TRBV27 and TRBJ1-2, with TRBD1 identical over 8 bases. Germline values: CDR1 MNHEY, CDR2 SMNVEV (reference sequence). CDR3 length: 14 amino acids. V lost 8 bases to trimming and J lost 7 bases; unmatched junction nucleotides: 12. CDR3 in amino acids: CASGTLDRVRGYTF. The CDR3 coding sequence is TGTGCCAGCGGGACTTTGGACAGGGTCCGTGGCTACACCTTC.

The rearrangement links TRBV10-3 to TRBJ1-2; 7 positions agree with TRBD1. V lost 11 bases and J lost 8; bases outside the gene matches: 11. Germline V lookup: CDR1 ENHRY, CDR2 SYGVKD. The CDR3 is 12 residues long. For the CDR3, the DNA is TGTGCCCTCCGGGACAGCGGACGAGGCTACACCTTC. Residues: CALRDSGRGYTF.

This clone has just a few counts. The V call is TRBV5-3, the J call TRBJ1-1; D is uncertain. TRBV5-3 is noted as an ORF with a role that remains uncertain. V gave up 5 bases and J gave up 5 bases, with 22 bases separating them. The CDR3 covers 16 residues. CDR3 sequence reads: CARSSEDGQRGTEAFF. The CDR3 DNA follows: TGTGCCAGAAGTTCCGAGGACGGGCAACGAGGAACTGAAGCTTTCTTT.

The chain links TRBV29-1 to TRBJ1-1; 7 bases match TRBD1. The ends lost 6 bases at V and 11 bases at J; junction bases unmatched: 6. CDR1 is SQVTM, CDR2 ANQGSEA, per germline. The CDR3 has 10 residues. DNA of the CDR3: TGCAGCGTAGACAGGGTCGGGGCTTTCTTT. Protein product: CSVDRVGAFF.

The gene calls are TRBV27 and TRBJ2-1; D not resolved. Germline V gene lookup returns CDR1 MNHEY and CDR2 SMNVEV (reference sequence). This CDR3 region has 14 residues. V gave up 3 bases and J gave up 2 bases, with 8 bases separating them. CDR3 DNA: TGTGCCAGCAGTTTCACCGGAACCTACAATGAGCAGTTCTTC. Translating it yields CASSFTGTYNEQFF.

The chain combines TRBV11-2 with TRBJ1-2, with 7 bases matching TRBD1. Germline-derived CDR1 and CDR2 are SGHAT and FQNNGV. This CDR3 has 13 amino acids. V lost 5 bases to trimming and J lost 3 bases; unmatched junction nucleotides: 3. The CDR3 protein is CASSPGGYYGYTF. The CDR3 DNA reads as TGTGCCAGCAGCCCAGGGGGATACTATGGCTACACCTTC.

The rearrangement links TRBV5-8 to TRBJ2-7; 9 nucleotides agree with TRBD1. The CDR3 covers 13 residues. Per the germline V gene, CDR1 is SGHTS and CDR2 is YDEGEE. V was clipped by 3 bases and J by 7 bases; unmatched bases: 5. The CDR3 bases are TGTGCCAGCAGCTGGGGACAGGGAGGGGAGCAGTACTTC. It yields the protein CASSWGQGGEQYF. Together with reference TRBV5-8 and TRBJ2-7, the CDR3 gives the full variable domain: EAGVTQSPTHLIKTRGQQATLRCSPISGHTSVYWYQQALGLGLQFLLWYDEGEERNRGNFPPRFSGRQFPNYSSELNVNALELEDSALYLCASSWGQGGEQYFGPGTRLTVT.

The V call is TRBV19, the J call TRBJ1-1, with D unresolved. This CDR3 region has 13 residues. The V gene lost 2 bases and the J gene lost 4 bases, with 8 bases spanning the gap. CDR1 is LNHDA and CDR2 is SQIVND in the germline V gene (reference sequence). CDR3: CASSISWGTEAFF. CDR3 sequence (DNA): TGTGCCAGTAGTATATCGTGGGGCACTGAAGCTTTCTTT.

J is TRBJ1-2 and V is TRBV4-1; D uncertain. Germline CDR1 MGHRA, CDR2 YSYEKL. Trimming cost V 0 bases and J 3 bases, with 14 bases left between them. There are 16 residues in the CDR3. DNA for the CDR3: TGCGCCAGCAGCCAAGAGGACGGCTCAACCCACTATGGCTACACCTTC. Protein sequence: CASSQEDGSTHYGYTF.